One and the same sample provided the 15 T cell receptor beta chains below, sequenced in a study of patients and donors after allogeneic stem cell transplantation. TCRdb passed the RT-PCR reads through MiXCR, listing each CDR3 protein once. Among fewer than 180,000 distinct CDR3 sequences listed, roughly 35% were seen once. The source material was blood, either unsorted or a sorted T cell fraction (not recorded which). The source of these receptors is a human donor who was either an allogeneic HSCT recipient or a stem cell or donor lymphocyte infusion donor (not recorded which). It is not recorded whose cells these are; they may come from a transplant donor.

The V gene is TRBV6-5, the J gene TRBJ1-2; the D gene is possibly TRBD1 (6 bases). CDR3 size: 16 residues. Trimming removed 5 bases from V and 0 bases from J, with 16 bases in between. Germline CDR1 MNHEY, CDR2 SVGAGI. The CDR3: CASSPEGGHANYGYTF. The CDR3 nucleotides are TGTGCCAGCAGTCCCGAAGGGGGGCATGCTAACTATGGCTACACCTTC.

The DNA for the CDR3 is TGTGCCAGCAGTTCCGTCAGGGGGAATATAGGTGGCAATCAGCCCCAGCATTTT. It codes for CASSSVRGNIGGNQPQHF. This chain joins TRBV12-3 or TRBV12-4 and TRBJ1-5, with TRBD1 identical over 7 bases. This CDR3 has 18 residues. J lost 2 bases, V lost 4 bases, and 14 bases had no gene match.

This clonotype was seen a handful of times. V and J are TRBV20-1 and TRBJ1-2; 11 nucleotides match TRBD1. Germline V gene lookup returns CDR1 DFQATT and CDR2 SNEGSKA (reference sequence). CDR3 length: 14 amino acids. With 1 base clipped from V and 5 bases from J, the junction kept 3 bases outside the gene matches. The CDR3 is CSARVGTGGYGYTF. As DNA, the CDR3 is TGCAGTGCTAGAGTGGGGACAGGGGGATATGGCTACACCTTC.

This clonotype was recorded at least ten times. The CDR3 sequence is CATSSNGQADTEAFF. In DNA form, the CDR3 reads TGTGCCACCAGCAGCAACGGACAGGCGGACACTGAAGCTTTCTTT. This rearrangement joins TRBV15 to TRBJ1-1; 7 bases fit TRBD1. Germline-derived CDR1 and CDR2 are LNHNV and YYDKDF (reference sequence). Losses at the gene ends were 3 bases for V and 3 bases for J; bases not matched to a gene: 7. CDR3 size: 15 residues.

The genes are TRBV29-1 and TRBJ2-5, with D perhaps given as TRBD1 or TRBD2 (5 bases each). CDR1 and CDR2 (germline): SQVTM, ANQGSEA. The CDR3 loop spans 14 amino acids. Trimming shortened V by 3 bases and J by 1 base, and 12 bases separated the two germline ends. CDR3 in amino acids: CSVDGAAIQETQYF. As DNA, the CDR3 is TGCAGCGTTGACGGGGCAGCAATCCAAGAGACCCAGTACTTC.

The genes are TRBV20-1 and TRBJ1-2; D is ambiguous. Germline V gene lookup returns CDR1 DFQATT and CDR2 SNEGSKA (reference sequence). The CDR3 is 14 amino acids. The V gene lost 1 base and the J gene lost 5 bases, with 14 bases spanning the gap. This CDR3 is CSARALWPSYGYTF. DNA of the CDR3: TGCAGTGCTAGAGCCCTCTGGCCTTCTTATGGCTACACCTTC.

This clonotype was seen a few times. The chain carries TRBV6-5 and TRBJ1-4; D is uncertain. Trimming pared 7 bases from V and 3 bases from J, leaving 9 bases between. The CDR3 extends over 13 amino acids. The germline CDR1 and CDR2 sequences are MNHEY and SVGAGI. The CDR3 DNA reads as TGTGCCAGCAAAGACTTTGCTAATGAAAAACTGTTTTTT. Protein: CASKDFANEKLFF.

The chain has TRBV29-1 and TRBJ1-1; D might be TRBD1 (5 bases). Germline V gene sequence: CDR1 SQVTM, CDR2 ANQGSEA. The CDR3 has 14 amino acids. Trimming removed 5 bases from V and 0 bases from J, with 13 bases in between. As DNA, the CDR3 is TGCAGCGTTCTCTTTGGGGGGATGAACACTGAAGCTTTCTTT. This sequence encodes CSVLFGGMNTEAFF.

A few counts support this clonotype. The gene calls are TRBV12-3 or TRBV12-4 and TRBJ1-2; D is perhaps TRBD1 (5 bases). V dropped 2 bases and J dropped 4 bases, with 8 bases sitting between them. The CDR3 covers 13 residues. The DNA of the CDR3 is TGTGCCAGCAGTTTAAAGGGGACCTATGGCTACACCTTC. Translating it yields CASSLKGTYGYTF.

This chain connects TRBV12-3 or TRBV12-4 to TRBJ1-1; D unresolved. V was shortened by 6 bases and J by 3 bases, with 11 bases between the two germline ends. This CDR3 region has 13 residues. Here the CDR3 reads CASRVVEYTEAFF. As DNA, the CDR3 is TGTGCCAGCAGGGTCGTGGAGTACACTGAAGCTTTCTTT.

V usage is TRBV11-1 and J usage is TRBJ2-4; the match to TRBD1 covers 9 bases. This CDR3 contains 14 residues. The V and J ends lost 4 bases and 7 bases, in that order; junction bases with no gene match: 5. CDR1 is SGHAT and CDR2 is FQDESV in the germline V gene (reference sequence). CDR3 residues: CASSSGQGVNIQYF. The CDR3, as DNA: TGTGCCAGCAGCTCGGGACAGGGCGTGAACATTCAGTACTTC.

This clonotype showed up just a few times. The CDR3: CAISEGIMNTEAFF. CDR3 DNA: TGTGCCATCAGTGAAGGGATTATGAACACTGAAGCTTTCTTT. The V call is TRBV10-3, the J call TRBJ1-1, with D unresolved. The CDR3 loop spans 14 amino acids. The V gene lost 3 bases and the J gene lost 0 bases, with 8 bases spanning the gap. Looked up from germline, CDR1 is ENHRY and CDR2 is SYGVKD.

This clonotype was seen a handful of times. The chain employs TRBV5-1 and TRBJ1-1; 7 nucleotides agree with TRBD1. V shed 6 bases and J 4 bases; nucleotides not matched to a gene: 9. This CDR3 is built from 14 residues. Germline assignment: CDR1 SGHRS and CDR2 YFSETQ. In DNA, the CDR3 is TGCGCCAGCAACCGAGGGGGCGGTGGCACTGAAGCTTTCTTT. Encoded protein: CASNRGGGGTEAFF.

CDR3 region: CASSYEGQGSSGNTIYF. The DNA for the CDR3 is TGTGCCAGCAGTTACGAGGGGCAGGGGAGCTCTGGAAACACCATATATTTT. The J gene is TRBJ1-3, the V gene TRBV6-5; D may be TRBD1 (6 bases). The V and J ends lost 2 bases and 0 bases respectively, with 14 bases between them. Germline assignment: CDR1 MNHEY and CDR2 SVGAGI. CDR3 size: 17 residues.

The chain couples TRBV28 to TRBJ2-3; D remains ambiguous. CDR3 length: 13 residues. CDR1 is MDHEN and CDR2 is SYDVKM in the germline V gene. V was shortened by 10 bases and J by 2 bases, with 13 bases between the two germline ends. CDR3 sequence reads: CATPAVYTDTQYF. As DNA, the CDR3 is TGTGCCACCCCGGCGGTCTACACAGATACGCAGTATTTT.